These 15 T cell receptor beta chains came from one sample sequenced in a study of T cell responses to AZD1222 COVID-19 vaccine. The data were produced by immunoSEQ multiplex PCR, yet TCRdb's version contains in-frame clones alone and is incomplete. The sample includes about 130,000 clones, 70% to 90% seen only once; the top ten take around a tenth. This sample comprised peripheral blood, obtained 28 days after the second AZD1222 dose. These TCRs come from an adult who received the AZD1222 COVID-19 vaccine.

J is TRBJ2-3 and V is TRBV6-1; D call uncertain. Per the germline V gene, CDR1 is MNHNS and CDR2 is SASEGT. V lost 1 base and J 8 bases, leaving 10 bases between the germline ends. The CDR3 has 13 amino acids. The CDR3 region is CASSEVDLVTQYF. The CDR3 nucleotides are TGTGCCAGCAGTGAAGTGGACCTCGTTACGCAGTATTTT.

The genes are TRBV19 and TRBJ1-2, with a tentative D call TRBD1 (6 bases). CDR1 is LNHDA, CDR2 SQIVND, per germline (reference sequence). Trimming stripped 7 bases from V and 9 bases from J, with 24 bases between. This CDR3 has 15 residues. The CDR3 nucleotides read TGTGCCAGTACCCCCAGGGGCAGTCTCCTAGGGAGCTACACCTTC. This translates into CASTPRGSLLGSYTF. The entire variable domain, with the rest obtained from reference TRBV19 and TRBJ1-2, is as follows: DGGITQSPKYLFRKEGQNVTLSCEQNLNHDAMYWYRQDPGQGLRLIYYSQIVNDFQKGDIAEGYSVSREKKESFPLTVTSAQKNPTAFYLCASTPRGSLLGSYTFGSGTRLTVV.

This chain connects TRBV5-8 to TRBJ1-2, with TRBD1 as a possible D gene (5 bases). V was shortened by 4 bases and J by 5 bases, with 18 bases between the two germline ends. Germline V lookup: CDR1 SGHTS, CDR2 YDEGEE. The CDR3 contains 15 residues. CDR3 loop: CASSPGQLLGYGYTF. The DNA of the CDR3 is TGTGCCAGCAGCCCCGGACAACTCCTGGGGTATGGCTACACCTTC.

The CDR3 sequence: CAWSWRKEAFF. In nucleotides, the CDR3 is TGTGCCTGGTCCTGGCGGAAAGAAGCTTTCTTT. This sequence joins TRBV30 and TRBJ1-1, with D hard to call. CDR1 and CDR2 from the germline V gene are GTSNPN and SVGIG (reference sequence). The CDR3 spans 11 residues. V shed 5 bases and J shed 8 bases, with 12 bases lying between them.

The genes are TRBV7-9 and TRBJ1-4; TRBD1 matches at 8 bases. Per the germline V gene, CDR1 is SEHNR and CDR2 is FQNEAQ (reference sequence). The CDR3 contains 15 residues. V lost 5 bases to trimming and J lost 3 bases; unmatched junction nucleotides: 5. The CDR3 DNA is TGTGCCAGCAGCCAGGGGGCCTCCTCTAATGAAAAACTGTTTTTT. Protein sequence: CASSQGASSNEKLFF.

This chain joins TRBV7-2 and TRBJ1-1; possible D gene TRBD1, 5 bases. Germline-derived CDR1 and CDR2 are SGHTA and FQGNSA. The CDR3 is 13 residues long. V dropped 5 bases and J dropped 5 bases, with 12 bases sitting between them. In DNA, the CDR3 is TGTGCCAGCAGCGATCAGGGTGGGACTGAAGCTTTCTTT. This sequence encodes CASSDQGGTEAFF.

J is TRBJ2-1 and V is TRBV9; 8 bases line up with TRBD1. There are 15 residues in the CDR3. Trimming at V came to 4 bases and at J to 4 bases, leaving 7 bases not matched to a gene. Germline lookup yields CDR1 SGDLS and CDR2 YYNGEE. CDR3 sequence (DNA): TGTGCCAGCAGCCCTCGGGACAGGACTTACAATGAGCAGTTCTTC. Translating it yields CASSPRDRTYNEQFF. The variable domain in full, with the rest retrieved from reference TRBV9 and TRBJ2-1, is DSGVTQTPKHLITATGQRVTLRCSPRSGDLSVYWYQQSLDQGLQFLIQYYNGEERAKGNILERFSAQQFPDLHSELNLSSLELGDSALYFCASSPRDRTYNEQFFGPGTRLTVL.

The genes are TRBV7-8 and TRBJ1-6; 8 bases are a match to TRBD1. With V trimmed by 5 bases and J by 9 bases, 9 bases remained unmatched. CDR3 length: 15 residues. Germline CDR1 reads SGHVS; CDR2 reads FQNEAQ. The CDR3 loop reads CASSQGADLGSPLHF. CDR3 DNA: TGTGCCAGCAGCCAGGGGGCAGACCTGGGTTCACCCCTCCACTTT.

The rearrangement joins TRBV28 to TRBJ1-5; 7 nucleotides match TRBD1. CDR1 MDHEN and CDR2 SYDVKM come from the germline V gene. The CDR3 runs to 13 residues. Losses at the gene ends were 8 bases for V and 6 bases for J; bases not matched to a gene: 7. CDR3 region: CASLRQGTQPQHF. The CDR3 DNA reads TGTGCCAGCCTTAGACAGGGAACTCAGCCCCAGCATTTT.

The chain recombines TRBV5-1 with TRBJ2-5, with D perhaps matching TRBD1 (6 bases). Germline V gives CDR1 SGHRS, CDR2 YFSETQ. CDR3 size: 14 residues. Deletions cut 4 bases from V and 0 bases from J, with 10 bases between. The CDR3 DNA reads as TGCGCCAGCAGCCTTGGGGGCTACCAAGAGACCCAGTACTTC. As protein: CASSLGGYQETQYF.

The chain employs TRBV24-1 and TRBJ1-2, with a weak D call TRBD1 (5 bases). This CDR3 is built from 13 residues. The ends were cut back, 7 bases at V and 4 bases at J, with 12 bases in the middle. Germline V lookup: CDR1 KGHDR, CDR2 SFDVKD. The CDR3 DNA is TGTGCCACCAGCCACCCGGGGGTCTATGGCTACACCTTC. It is translated as CATSHPGVYGYTF.

The gene calls are TRBV4-2 and TRBJ1-1; TRBD1 is a possible D gene (6 bases). The V gene's germline CDR1 is LGHNA and CDR2 YNFKEQ. The CDR3 extends over 15 amino acids. V was trimmed by 0 bases and J by 2 bases, leaving 10 bases between them. CDR3 loop: CASSQELRGNTEAFF. The CDR3 DNA reads as TGTGCCAGCAGCCAAGAACTCAGGGGCAACACTGAAGCTTTCTTT.

V is TRBV6-2 or TRBV6-3 and J is TRBJ1-4, with TRBD1 as a possible D gene (5 bases). Germline CDR1 reads MNHEY; CDR2 reads SVGEGT. V lost 4 bases to trimming and J lost 14 bases, with 14 bases between them. CDR3 length: 12 residues. The chain's CDR3 is CASSSRDDLLFF. Here the CDR3 DNA reads TGTGCCAGCAGTTCGAGGGACGATCTTCTGTTTTTT.

The chain is built from TRBV7-2 and TRBJ1-2; D is uncertain. The germline V and J ends were trimmed by 2 bases and 5 bases, with 6 bases remaining between them. This CDR3 is built from 12 residues. Germline CDR1 reads SGHTA; CDR2 reads FQGNSA. CDR3 sequence (DNA): TGTGCCAGCAGCTTATCTGCATATGGCTACACCTTC. It codes for CASSLSAYGYTF.

The V call is TRBV21-1, the J call TRBJ2-7; the table's D call of TRBD2 was not tested on the DNA. TRBV21-1 is assigned pseudogene status. The CDR3 runs 12 residues. The CDR3 sequence: CASSKADCEQYF. The CDR3 DNA is TGTGCCAGCAGCAAAGCGGACTGCGAGCAGTACTTC.